This T cell receptor (beta chain) comes out of a study of T cell clonality in common variable immunodeficiency. Study-level points and caveats: T cell subpopulation sequencing would be needed to explain CVID clonality. Links between repertoire features and CVID complications were heterogeneity-limited. Common variable immunodeficiency TCR beta sequences reportedly had fewer deletions and N-nucleotide insertions.

The germline CDR1 and CDR2 sequences are LNHDA and SQIVND (reference sequence). This CDR3 contains 15 residues. J lost 1 base, V lost 4 bases, and 4 bases had no gene match. This clone appeared many times. Its antigen remains unidentified. The read gets to within 3 residues of the CDR3 end, and the germline J gene fills in the rest. Libraries were prepared by immunoSEQ multiplex PCR; TCRdb keeps only in-frame clonotypes and omits some of them. The sample shows about 52,000 clones, no singletons; the ten largest hold about 1.7%. This TCR came from a person aged 18 to 70 in good health. The chain combines TRBV19 with TRBJ1-5, with 7 nucleotides matching TRBD1. The sample taken for sequencing was peripheral blood mononuclear cells. The sequenced part of the CDR3 DNA is TGTGCCAGTAGTACTGACAGGGTGAGCAATCAGCCC. Amino acid sequence: CASSTDRVSNQP. The CDR3 as a whole reads CASSTDRVSNQPQHF. The full variable domain, completed using reference TRBV19 and TRBJ1-5, is DGGITQSPKYLFRKEGQNVTLSCEQNLNHDAMYWYRQDPGQGLRLIYYSQIVNDFQKGDIAEGYSVSREKKESFPLTVTSAQKNPTAFYLCASSTDRVSNQPQHFGDGTRLSIL.